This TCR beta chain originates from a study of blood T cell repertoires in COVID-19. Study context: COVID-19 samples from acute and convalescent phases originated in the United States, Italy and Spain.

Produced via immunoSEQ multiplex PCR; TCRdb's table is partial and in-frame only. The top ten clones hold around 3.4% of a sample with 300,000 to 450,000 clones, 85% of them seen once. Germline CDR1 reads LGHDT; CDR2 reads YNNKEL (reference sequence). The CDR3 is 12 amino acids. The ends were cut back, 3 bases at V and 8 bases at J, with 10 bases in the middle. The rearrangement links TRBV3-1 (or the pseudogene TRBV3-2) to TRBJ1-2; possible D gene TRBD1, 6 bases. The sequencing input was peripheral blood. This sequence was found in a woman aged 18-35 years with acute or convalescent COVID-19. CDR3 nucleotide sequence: TGTGCCAGCAGCCAGGGGGCGCTGGGCTACACCTTC. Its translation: CASSQGALGYTF.